The 5 T cell receptor beta chains below come from one sample, sequenced in a study of response to subunit inactivated influenza vaccine. TCRdb reprocessed the RT-PCR reads via MiXCR and lists one record per CDR3 protein. Among over 800,000 distinct CDR3 sequences listed, around 21% were seen once. This material consisted of PBMCs from blood, taken 5 days after vaccination. Receptors were obtained from a middle-aged man who received an inactivated influenza vaccine.

This clonotype was counted at least ten times. The rearrangement joins TRBV12-3 or TRBV12-4 to TRBJ2-3; D not resolved. V was cut by 0 bases and J by 6 bases, with 10 bases left in between. The CDR3 is made up of 14 amino acids. The CDR3 spells CASSLAAARDTQYF. In DNA, the CDR3 is TGTGCCAGCAGTTTAGCGGCCGCCCGGGATACGCAGTATTTT.

The V call is TRBV4-3, the J call TRBJ2-7; the match to TRBD2 covers 11 bases. The CDR3 consists of 15 residues. CDR1 is LGHNA and CDR2 is YSLEER in the germline V gene. With 1 base clipped from V and 3 bases from J, the junction kept 2 bases outside the gene matches. DNA for the CDR3: TGCGCCAGCAGCCAAGTTACTAGCGGGAGCTACGAGCAGTACTTC. It specifies CASSQVTSGSYEQYF.

The rearrangement joins TRBV10-3 to TRBJ2-7, with TRBD1 matching 9 bases. Trimming cost V 2 bases and J 4 bases; bases outside gene matches: 3. Germline V gives CDR1 ENHRY, CDR2 SYGVKD. The CDR3 extends over 14 amino acids. CDR3 bases: TGTGCCATCAGTGAGAGGACAGGGGAGTACGAGCAGTACTTC. This codes for CAISERTGEYEQYF.

The V and J genes are TRBV27 and TRBJ2-5; TRBD2 aligns across 11 bases. Looked up from germline, CDR1 is MNHEY and CDR2 is SMNVEV (reference sequence). This CDR3 spans 17 amino acids. V was pared by 4 bases and J by 2 bases, with 9 bases of the junction left unmatched. For the CDR3, the DNA is TGTGCCAGCAGTTCCTGGCCCGGGACTAGCGGACAAGAGACCCAGTACTTC. As protein: CASSSWPGTSGQETQYF.

This clonotype has more than one count but fewer than ten. This chain links TRBV5-5 with TRBJ1-4; perhaps TRBD1 as D (6 bases). The CDR3 consists of 15 residues. Trimming took off 4 bases at V and 7 bases at J, with 17 bases between the two ends. Germline loops: CDR1 SGHKS, CDR2 YYEKEE (reference sequence). The CDR3 is CASSSTGRAGEKLFF. The DNA of the CDR3 is TGTGCCAGCAGCAGTACAGGGAGGGCGGGTGAAAAACTGTTTTTT.